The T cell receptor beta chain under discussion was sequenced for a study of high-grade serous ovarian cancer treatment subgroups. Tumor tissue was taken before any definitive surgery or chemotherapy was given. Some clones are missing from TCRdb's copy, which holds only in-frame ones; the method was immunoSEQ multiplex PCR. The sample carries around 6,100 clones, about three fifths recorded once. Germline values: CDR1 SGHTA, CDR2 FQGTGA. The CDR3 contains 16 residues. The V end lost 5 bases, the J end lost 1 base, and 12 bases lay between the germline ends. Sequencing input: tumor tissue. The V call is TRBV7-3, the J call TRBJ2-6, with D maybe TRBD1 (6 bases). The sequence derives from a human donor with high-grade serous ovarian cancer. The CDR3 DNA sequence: TGTGCCAGCAGCGCCCTAGGGGGTTCTGGGGCCAACGTCCTGACTTTC. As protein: CASSALGGSGANVLTF.